The entry below describes one T cell receptor beta chain. Its antigen is unknown. Base quality data are lacking; no much larger clone is found one base away. This sample was included in a study of blood T cell repertoires in COVID-19 (dated by TCRdb to the early 2020s). Notes on the research overall: Samples covering the acute and convalescent phases of COVID-19 were provided by collaborators in the United States, Italy and Spain. The samples were drawn from the first 160 participants of the ongoing ImmuneRACE study and from more than 1,000 subjects provided by 6 global collaborators. Sample metadata almost always included a de-identified subject ID, COVID-19 status, age in years and sex. Where HLA class I and class II types were available, the types were taken from metadata supplied by the sample provider, not from assay-based typing. The repertoires were released in a freely available public database intended as a resource for research on the immune response to SARS-CoV-2. Deeply sampled blood TCRbeta repertoires from subjects exposed to, actively infected with, or recovered from COVID-19 were included in the dataset. The prospective study material was composed of cDNA or gDNA derived from T cells, B-cell-depleted T cells, or PBMCs. What the work shows at the level of the full study, not this receptor alone: The amount of clinical and demographic metadata varied by source and participant and was provided uncurated.

The immunoSEQ Assay, a bias-controlled multiplex PCR, was used to amplify TCRbeta CDR3 regions from genomic DNA. The original pipeline was this. The number of nucleated cells in each sample was estimated by amplification of reference gene primers within the assay. Sequence reads were collapsed and filtered to measure the absolute abundance of every unique TCRbeta CDR3 rearrangement. Productive Simpson clonality was computed per sample as the square root of Simpson's diversity index over productive rearrangements. In TCRdb, the immuneACCESS table is reduced to in-frame sequences with V and J assigned. These tables do not hold every clone; where another copy was compared, an unresolved V gene accounts for under half, and the others remain unexplained. V and J calls and clone size are as listed in that table; D and trimming were resolved from the DNA. The sample contains under 100,000 clones, about 90% of them found a single time. Approximately 4.4% of the sample is held by the ten biggest clonotypes.

Collaborating institutions collected whole blood in K2EDTA tubes following their own protocols. Collaborator samples were shipped for TCRbeta analysis as frozen whole blood, isolated PBMCs, or DNA extracted from either sample type. CDR3 length: 12 amino acids, cysteine to phenylalanine. Only the CDR3 portion is preserved as DNA: 36 bases, with reading frame beginning at the first base. V and J lose 1 base and 8 bases, and a span of 8 bases separates them. CDR1 and CDR2 (LGHDT, YNNKEL) derive from the germline V gene (reference sequence). The chain joins TRBV3-1 (or the pseudogene TRBV3-2) to TRBJ1-2; the D gene is perhaps TRBD1, from 5 matching bases. The source material was peripheral blood. This clonotype originated in a man aged 45 to 65 with active COVID-19. The DNA reads as follows: TGTGCCAGCAGCCAAGCAGGGCTGGGCTACACCTTC. This translates into CASSQAGLGYTF.